This TCR beta chain derives from a study of T cell repertoires in cytomegalovirus infection. Study details: HLA-B-restricted CMV epitopes that are well studied, plus recently identified HLA-C-restricted ones, were used by the study. Indications came from public TCR beta signatures; they pointed to CMV infection and to a matching HLA type.

On this clonotype itself: Its target is not known.

Findings and caveats of the study: In two of eight donors, the top clonotype was HLA-C-restricted CMV-specific.

TCRdb used MiXCR to reprocess the reads, holding one entry per CDR3 protein. The sample yields 640,000 or so distinct CDR3 sequences, roughly 36% seen once. The trim removed 5 bases at V and 5 bases at J, leaving 13 bases unmatched. The CDR3 is made up of 17 amino acids. CDR1 and CDR2 from the germline V gene are SEHNR and FQNEAQ (reference sequence). This clonotype was sampled from a human donor in good health (CMV status not recorded). Some clones in this sample may be carry-over from other donors' samples. The sample consisted of cultured PBMCs, taken from culture after CMV antigen stimulation. The chain employs TRBV7-9 and TRBJ2-2, with 8 bases lining up with TRBD1. The CDR3 bases are TGTGCCAGCAGCCCAGCAATTCAGGGGGCGCTGACCGGGGAGCTGTTTTTT. The encoded protein is CASSPAIQGALTGELFF. The full variable domain, completed using reference TRBV7-9 and TRBJ2-2, is DTGVSQNPRHKITKRGQNVTFRCDPISEHNRLYWYRQTLGQGPEFLTYFQNEAQLEKSRLLSDRFSAERPKGSFSTLEIQRTEQGDSAMYLCASSPAIQGALTGELFFGEGSRLTVL.